Each of the 17 T cell receptor gamma chains below was sequenced from the same sample in a study of γδ T cells in repeated Plasmodium falciparum infection. TCRdb ran CATT on the multiplex PCR reads. The sample holds around 24,000 gamma-chain clones, roughly 3.1% seen once. Gammadelta T cells were flow-sorted from PBMC into Vgamma9/Vdelta2+ and Vdelta2-negative populations for bulk analysis. The material sequenced was gamma-delta T cells from blood. All receptors derive from a pool of human donors (malaria-infected and uninfected, not separated).

This clone appeared many times. The protein TCRdb gives is from a much larger clone and does not agree with this DNA's translation at residue 9, likely a read error; the protein shown here comes from the DNA. The V gene is TRGV9, the J gene TRGJ1 or TRGJ2. TCRdb gives no J gene; it was assigned here by matching the DNA to germline. CDR1 and CDR2 (germline): GITISATS, ISYDGTV (reference sequence). V was pared by 2 bases and J by 3 bases, with 10 bases of the junction left unmatched. The length of the CDR3 is 15 residues. CDR3 loop: CALWEARESYYKKLF. Written as DNA, the CDR3 is TGTGCCTTGTGGGAGGCCCGGGAGAGTTATTATAAGAAACTCTTT.

This clone was counted between two and nine times. The protein TCRdb gives is from a much larger clone and does not agree with this DNA's translation at residue 4, likely a read error; the protein shown here comes from the DNA. The J gene is TRGJP2, the V gene TRGV9. TCRdb carries no J gene annotation; the J gene was assigned here by matching the DNA with germline. Germline V gives CDR1 GITISATS, CDR2 ISYDGTV (reference sequence). This CDR3 contains 15 residues. DNA of the CDR3: TGTGCCTTGCGGGAGGGATCTAGTAGTGATTGGATCAAGACGTTT. Amino acid sequence: CALREGSSSDWIKTF.

Note on this clone: TCRdb's listed protein matches a much larger clone and diverges from this DNA's translation at residue 13, likely through a read error; the protein shown comes from the DNA. A V gene of TRGV4 was called, but no J gene was assigned. CDR1 and CDR2 (germline): EGSTGY, YDSYTSSV. The CDR3 sequence is 15 residues long. The CDR3 region is CATWDGPSGGYKELF. The DNA of the CDR3 is TGTGCCACCTGGGATGGCCCCTCTGGGGGGTATAAGGAACTCTTT.

This clone has more than one count but fewer than ten. TCRdb records a much larger clone's protein for this DNA, with a difference at residue 10 that likely arises from a read error; the protein given is the translation of the DNA. CDR3 protein: CATWDIRDYCKKLF. Here the CDR3 DNA reads TGTGCCACCTGGGACATAAGGGATTATTGTAAGAAACTCTTT. The V call is TRGV4, the J call TRGJ1 or TRGJ2. The germline gives CDR1 EGSTGY, CDR2 YDSYTSSV. The CDR3 is 14 residues long.

This clone occurred many times. TCRdb shows a much larger clone's protein in place of this DNA's translation, and the two differ at residue 4, likely through a read error; the protein shown is translated from the DNA. This chain links TRGV9 with TRGJP. Looked up from germline, CDR1 is GITISATS and CDR2 is ISYDGTV (reference sequence). The length of the CDR3 is 15 residues. The DNA for the CDR3 is TGTGCCTTGCGGGAGCCCCCGGTGGGCAAAAAAATCAAGGTATTT. Its protein product is CALREPPVGKKIKVF.

This clone was found many times. This sample also contains other DNA sequences that code for the same CDR3. The V gene is TRGV2, the J gene TRGJ1 or TRGJ2. V was pared by 0 bases and J by 5 bases, with 4 bases of the junction left unmatched. Germline CDR1 EGSNGY, CDR2 YDSYNSKV. CDR3 size: 13 residues. CDR3 in DNA: TGTGCCACCTGGGACGGGCCGCATTATAAGAAACTCTTT. Protein: CATWDGPHYKKLF.

Points on this clone: The translation of this DNA and the TCRdb protein of a much larger clone differ at residue 3, probably owing to a read error; the protein shown here is translated from the DNA. This chain links TRGV9 with TRGJ1 or TRGJ2. TCRdb carries no J gene annotation; the J gene was assigned here by matching the DNA with germline. CDR3 length equals 14 residues. Germline-derived CDR1 and CDR2 are GITISATS and ISYDGTV (reference sequence). CDR3: CASWEVARYYKKLF. The DNA of the CDR3 is TGTGCCTCGTGGGAGGTCGCGCGGTATTATAAGAAACTCTTT.

Many counts were recorded for this clone. This chain joins TRGV3 and TRGJ1 or TRGJ2. The J gene, not given by TCRdb, was assigned here from a germline match of the nucleotide sequence. The trim removed 1 base at V and 6 bases at J, leaving 9 bases unmatched. Germline V CDR1 and CDR2: VTNTFY, YDVSTARD (reference sequence). This CDR3 spans 14 amino acids. CDR3 sequence (DNA): TGTGCCACCTGGGACAGTCCCTGTCTTTATAAGAAACTCTTT. Protein: CATWDSPCLYKKLF.

This clone was observed at least ten times. A read error is likely here: a far larger clone is one base away. The same CDR3 is also encoded by other DNA sequences in this sample. The chain links TRGV4 to TRGJ1 or TRGJ2. Because TCRdb records no J gene, it was assigned here through a match of the DNA to germline. V trimming: 12 bases; J trimming: 2 bases; junction bases outside the gene matches: 7. Germline assignment: CDR1 EGSTGY and CDR2 YDSYTSSV. The CDR3 spans 11 residues. CDR3 nucleotides: TGTGCCGTCCGATATTATTATAAGAAACTCTTT. Translating gives CAVRYYYKKLF.

This clone occurred many times. TCRdb has a much larger clone's protein, which differs at residue 12 from the translation of this DNA, likely because of a read error; what is shown is the protein translated from the DNA. The chain employs TRGV9 and TRGJP. Germline CDR1 reads GITISATS; CDR2 reads ISYDGTV (reference sequence). This CDR3 spans 15 amino acids. The CDR3 loop reads CALWESELGKKLKVF. In DNA, the CDR3 is TGTGCCTTGTGGGAGTCAGAGTTGGGCAAAAAACTCAAGGTATTT.

This clone was seen more than once but under ten times. TCRdb attributes to this sequence the protein of a much larger clone, which differs from the DNA translation at residue 9; a read error is likely, and the protein displayed is translated from the DNA. This chain links TRGV9 with TRGJ1 or TRGJ2. Here the J gene was assigned by germline matching of the DNA, as TCRdb has none. The length of the CDR3 is 14 residues. Germline CDR1 and CDR2: GITISATS and ISYDGTV (reference sequence). Trimming took 0 bases from V and 6 from J; bases not matched to a gene: 8. CDR3 in DNA: TGTGCCTTGTGGGAGGTGCGAGGGCTTTATAAGAAACTCTTT. Encoded protein: CALWEVRGLYKKLF.

This clone was observed many times. The protein held in TCRdb is that of a much larger clone and does not match this DNA's translation at residue 8, likely because of a read error; the protein shown is translated from the DNA. The V call is TRGV9, the J call TRGJP. TCRdb is silent on the J gene; assignment here came from matching the DNA to germline. CDR3 length equals 18 residues. V gave up 1 base and J gave up 9 bases; unmatched junction bases: 12. CDR1 GITISATS and CDR2 ISYDGTV come from the germline V gene (reference sequence). CDR3 amino acids: CALWEVRAPRLGKKIKVF. The DNA of the CDR3 is TGTGCCTTGTGGGAGGTAAGAGCGCCCCGGTTGGGCAAAAAAATCAAGGTATTT.

In regard to this clone: TCRdb attributes to this sequence the protein of a much larger clone, which differs from the DNA translation at residue 10; a read error is likely, and the protein displayed is translated from the DNA. The chain is built from TRGV4 and TRGJ1 or TRGJ2. TCRdb records no J gene; here it was assigned by comparing the DNA to germline. The CDR3 is made up of 13 amino acids. Germline trimming cut 0 bases from V and 12 bases from J; bases unmatched to any gene: 11. Germline V gene data show CDR1 as EGSTGY and CDR2 as YDSYTSSV. The CDR3 here is CATWDGRPPTKLF. DNA for the CDR3: TGTGCCACCTGGGATGGGCGCCCCCCCACGAAACTCTTT.

Comments on this clone: A far larger clone lies a single base away; this is likely a read error. This sample includes further DNA sequences coding for the same CDR3. J gene calling gave no result, while the V gene is TRGV8. Germline V gene sequence: CDR1 VENAVY, CDR2 YDSYNSRV. The CDR3 is 15 residues long. DNA for the CDR3: TGTGCCACCTGGGATATCCCGGCGGATTATTATAAGAAGCTCTTT. Translated, it gives CATWDIPADYYKKLF.

This clone was counted many times. TCRdb pairs this DNA with a much larger clone's protein that differs at residue 5, likely a read error; the protein shown was translated from the DNA. This rearrangement joins TRGV9 to TRGJP. Here the J gene was assigned by germline matching of the DNA, as TCRdb has none. There are 15 residues in the CDR3. The germline V gene has CDR1 GITISATS and CDR2 ISYDGTV (reference sequence). V shed 6 bases and J 4 bases; nucleotides not matched to a gene: 3. CDR3 nucleotide sequence: TGTGCCTTGTGGCCTCAAGAGTTGGGCAAAAAAATCAAGGTATTT. Its protein product is CALWPQELGKKIKVF.

The sample holds a few counts of this clone. A single base is all that separates this from a far larger clone, so a read error is likely. The same CDR3 also results from other DNA sequences found in this sample. The chain recombines TRGV9 with TRGJP. The length of the CDR3 is 17 residues. Germline CDR1 GITISATS, CDR2 ISYDGTV (reference sequence). The CDR3 sequence: CALWEAGLGLGKKIKVF. CDR3 coding DNA: TGTGCCTTGTGGGAGGCAGGTCTTGGGTTGGGCAAAAAGATCAAGGTATTT.

This clone occurred a few times. The protein recorded in TCRdb matches a much larger clone and deviates from this DNA's translation at residue 10, suggesting a read error; the protein here is obtained by translating the DNA. The rearrangement joins TRGV5 to TRGJ1 or TRGJ2. No J gene is reported in TCRdb; it was inferred here by comparing the DNA with germline. CDR1 is VINAFY, CDR2 YDVSNSKD, per germline. CDR3 length: 13 amino acids. The CDR3 nucleotides are TGTGCCACCTGGGACAGAACTTATTATAGGAAACTCTTT. Protein product: CATWDRTYYRKLF.